Each of the 23 T cell receptor beta chains below was sequenced from the same sample in a study of blood T cell repertoires in COVID-19. TCRdb's table, derived via immunoSEQ multiplex PCR, lists solely in-frame clones and lacks some. Altogether 250,000 to 300,000 clones are present, roughly 90% being singletons, with the ten largest covering approximately 2.2%. The sample taken for sequencing was peripheral blood. These receptors came from a man aged 50 to 60 with acute or convalescent COVID-19.

The gene calls are TRBV2 and TRBJ2-7; no firm D call. The V and J ends lost 1 base and 0 bases respectively, with 10 bases between them. The V gene's germline CDR1 is SNHLY and CDR2 FYNNEI. The length of the CDR3 is 15 residues. CDR3 in DNA: TGTGCCAGCAGTGAAGGCAACGGTTTCTCCTACGAGCAGTACTTC. Translating gives CASSEGNGFSYEQYF.

The chain recombines TRBV10-3 with TRBJ1-1, with unresolved D. Trimming pared 6 bases from V and 7 bases from J, leaving 18 bases between. This CDR3 has 14 residues. CDR1 ENHRY and CDR2 SYGVKD come from the germline V gene. The CDR3 DNA is TGTGCCATCAGGCCCACAGAAAGAGTTCTTGAAGCTTTCTTT. It specifies CAIRPTERVLEAFF.

This clone came up a few times. The chain employs TRBV19 and TRBJ1-1; D gene uncertain. The length of the CDR3 is 12 residues. From germline, CDR1 is LNHDA and CDR2 SQIVND (reference sequence). The V and J ends lost 8 bases and 4 bases respectively, with 11 bases between them. CDR3 sequence: CASRRSSTEAFF. The CDR3, as DNA: TGTGCCAGTCGCAGGTCGAGCACTGAAGCTTTCTTT.

The rearrangement joins TRBV3-1 (or the pseudogene TRBV3-2) to TRBJ2-5; D is perhaps TRBD2 (5 bases). Trimming removed 4 bases at V and 4 bases at J, with 16 bases between. The CDR3 covers 15 residues. Germline loops: CDR1 LGHDT, CDR2 YNNKEL (reference sequence). Written as DNA, the CDR3 is TGTGCCAGCAGCCCAGGACCGAGGGAGCGAGAGACCCAGTACTTC. Its translation: CASSPGPRERETQYF.

J is TRBJ1-4 and V is TRBV3-1 (or the pseudogene TRBV3-2), with TRBD1 as a possible D gene (6 bases). V was shortened by 4 bases and J by 4 bases, with 16 bases between the two germline ends. The V gene's germline CDR1 is LGHDT and CDR2 YNNKEL (reference sequence). The CDR3 contains 16 residues. The CDR3 spells CASSPIRQAGNEKLFF. The CDR3, as DNA: TGTGCCAGCAGCCCGATCCGACAGGCGGGTAATGAAAAACTGTTTTTT.

CDR3 coding DNA: TGTGCCAGCAGCCCCGGTACAGGAAGCTACGAGCAGTACTTC. Amino acids: CASSPGTGSYEQYF. The chain is built from TRBV2 and TRBJ2-7, with a possible D match to TRBD1 (5 bases). The CDR3 extends over 14 amino acids. From germline, CDR1 is SNHLY and CDR2 FYNNEI. Trimming removed 6 bases at V and 3 bases at J, with 15 bases between.

The chain couples TRBV7-2 to TRBJ2-5, with D possibly being TRBD2 (5 bases). Trimming took 5 bases from V and 7 from J, leaving 14 bases between them. The CDR3 has 13 residues. The germline gives CDR1 SGHTA, CDR2 FQGNSA. The CDR3 nucleotides are TGTGCCAGCAGCGCACTAGAGCTGACGACCCAGTACTTC. This gives the protein CASSALELTTQYF.

The chain is built from TRBV12-3 or TRBV12-4 and TRBJ1-1, with 7 bases fitting TRBD1. CDR3 length: 12 amino acids. The junction had 7 bases not matched to a gene; V was cut back by 7 bases and J by 8 bases. CDR3 DNA: TGTGCCAGCATCCTATCGACAGGGGAAGCTTTCTTT. Encoded protein: CASILSTGEAFF.

The chain's CDR3 is CASSSQQGVHGYTF. DNA for the CDR3: TGCGCCAGCAGCTCCCAACAGGGGGTGCATGGCTACACCTTC. The chain uses TRBV5-1 and TRBJ1-2; 8 positions match TRBD1. Germline V lookup: CDR1 SGHRS, CDR2 YFSETQ. After removal of 3 bases from V and 6 bases from J, the junction contained 7 bases not matched to a gene. This CDR3 comprises 14 residues.

The rearrangement joins TRBV7-9 to TRBJ1-1; D is undetermined. Deletions cut 1 base from V and 11 bases from J, with 11 bases between. This CDR3 has 12 residues. The germline V gene has CDR1 SEHNR and CDR2 FQNEAQ (reference sequence). The CDR3, as DNA: TGTGCCAGCAGCTTAGAGCCACTCGGGGCTTTCTTT. Its protein is CASSLEPLGAFF.

This chain uses TRBV6-5 with TRBJ2-7; the match to TRBD2 covers 12 bases. In germline, CDR1 is MNHEY, CDR2 SVGAGI. The CDR3 is made up of 15 amino acids. Trimming took 6 bases from V and 4 from J; bases not matched to a gene: 7. CDR3 DNA sequence: TGTGCCAGCAGACATCCTAGCGGGGGGGCTTACGAGCAGTACTTC. This translates into CASRHPSGGAYEQYF.

V is TRBV19 and J is TRBJ1-5; TRBD1 might be the D (5 bases). Trimming removed 4 bases from V and 0 bases from J, with 10 bases in between. There are 15 residues in the CDR3. Germline CDR1 and CDR2: LNHDA and SQIVND (reference sequence). Here the CDR3 reads CASSTTAYSNQPQHF. CDR3 nucleotide sequence: TGTGCCAGTAGTACGACAGCATATAGCAATCAGCCCCAGCATTTT.

The V call is TRBV6-5, the J call TRBJ1-3; 9 bases agree with TRBD1. V shed 6 bases and J 3 bases; nucleotides not matched to a gene: 3. The CDR3 covers 14 residues. Germline V gene lookup returns CDR1 MNHEY and CDR2 SVGAGI. Here the CDR3 reads CASRPGQGGNTIYF. DNA of the CDR3: TGTGCCAGCAGACCGGGACAGGGTGGAAACACCATATATTTT.

The table lists this clone with a few counts. The chain has TRBV19 and TRBJ2-7; D may be TRBD1 (6 bases). Germline V gives CDR1 LNHDA, CDR2 SQIVND (reference sequence). Deletions cut 4 bases from V and 0 bases from J, with 16 bases between. The CDR3 loop spans 16 amino acids. For the CDR3, the DNA is TGTGCCAGTAGTAAGGACAGACAGATAAGCTCCTACGAGCAGTACTTC. It codes for CASSKDRQISSYEQYF.

This rearrangement joins TRBV6-5 to TRBJ1-4; D is unresolved. Germline V gene sequence: CDR1 MNHEY, CDR2 SVGAGI. The V end was cut by 7 bases, the J end by 7 bases, with 16 bases between. The CDR3 sequence is 14 residues long. CDR3 sequence: CASTLLLGSEKLFF. CDR3 in DNA: TGTGCCAGCACCTTACTCTTGGGGAGTGAAAAACTGTTTTTT.

This clone was seen a single time. V is TRBV7-9 and J is TRBJ2-5; D is unresolved. V was trimmed by 2 bases and J by 7 bases, leaving 8 bases between them. The CDR3 sequence is 12 residues long. Germline V gene data show CDR1 as SEHNR and CDR2 as FQNEAQ (reference sequence). CDR3 in amino acids: CASSLKQVTQYF. CDR3 DNA: TGTGCCAGCAGCTTAAAGCAGGTGACCCAGTACTTC.

V gene TRBV5-5 combines with J gene TRBJ2-7; D is perhaps TRBD1 (5 bases). CDR1 is SGHKS and CDR2 is YYEKEE in the germline V gene (reference sequence). The CDR3 runs 13 residues. V was clipped by 4 bases and J by 1 base, with 9 bases between them. This CDR3 reads CASSSYRSYEQYF. CDR3 DNA sequence: TGTGCCAGCAGCAGCTACAGGTCCTACGAGCAGTACTTC.

V gene TRBV5-4 combines with J gene TRBJ1-3, with D perhaps TRBD1 (5 bases). V was cut by 0 bases and J by 0 bases, with 13 bases left in between. Germline CDR1 SGHNT, CDR2 YYREEE (reference sequence). The CDR3 runs 17 residues. The CDR3 DNA reads TGTGCCAGCAGCTTGGCCCCCGGACAAATCTCTGGAAACACCATATATTTT. This gives the protein CASSLAPGQISGNTIYF.

This chain joins TRBV7-9 and TRBJ2-1; 12 bases match TRBD1. The junction had 19 bases not matched to a gene; V was cut back by 5 bases and J by 8 bases. This CDR3 contains 19 residues. From germline, CDR1 is SEHNR and CDR2 FQNEAQ (reference sequence). The CDR3 loop reads CASSLIGGVWGTGGHEQFF. In DNA form, the CDR3 reads TGTGCCAGCAGCCTTATAGGAGGGGTATGGGGGACAGGGGGCCATGAGCAGTTCTTC.

The V gene is TRBV7-3, the J gene TRBJ2-1; TRBD2 agrees at 10 bases. Germline V gives CDR1 SGHTA, CDR2 FQGTGA. This CDR3 is built from 16 residues. V lost 7 bases, J lost 9 bases, and 15 bases stayed unmatched. CDR3 DNA: TGTGCCAGCACCCCTGGCGCCAGCGGGGGGGCGGGTGAGCAGTTCTTC. Translating gives CASTPGASGGAGEQFF. Complete variable domain (other parts from reference TRBV7-3 and TRBJ2-1): GAGVSQTPSNKVTEKGKYVELRCDPISGHTALYWYRQSLGQGPEFLIYFQGTGAADDSGLPNDRFFAVRPEGSVSTLKIQRTERGDSAVYLCASTPGASGGAGEQFFGPGTRLTVL.

This clone turned up a few times. CDR3 sequence (DNA): TGTGCCAGCAGCTCGTCTCGGGGGGCCTACGAGCAGTACTTC. Protein: CASSSSRGAYEQYF. The chain uses TRBV2 and TRBJ2-7; 7 bases are a match to TRBD2. The germline V gene encodes CDR1 SNHLY and CDR2 FYNNEI. The CDR3 is made up of 14 amino acids. The ends lost 6 bases at V and 2 bases at J; junction bases unmatched: 7.

The chain employs TRBV11-3 and TRBJ2-3, with a possible D match to TRBD2 (6 bases). CDR1 is SGHNT, CDR2 YENEEA, per germline. The CDR3 totals 15 residues. V was clipped by 4 bases and J by 4 bases, with 15 bases between them. The CDR3 is CASSSGVGLPDTQYF. The CDR3, as DNA: TGTGCCAGCAGCTCGGGGGTCGGGCTTCCAGATACGCAGTATTTT.

The rearrangement uses TRBV6-5 and TRBJ2-5; possibly TRBD1 for D (7 bases). Germline lookup yields CDR1 MNHEY and CDR2 SVGAGI. This CDR3 contains 14 residues. The V and J ends lost 7 bases and 7 bases respectively, with 19 bases between them. CDR3: CASTRQGGLWTQYF. CDR3 DNA sequence: TGTGCCAGCACCCGACAGGGAGGCCTCTGGACCCAGTACTTC.